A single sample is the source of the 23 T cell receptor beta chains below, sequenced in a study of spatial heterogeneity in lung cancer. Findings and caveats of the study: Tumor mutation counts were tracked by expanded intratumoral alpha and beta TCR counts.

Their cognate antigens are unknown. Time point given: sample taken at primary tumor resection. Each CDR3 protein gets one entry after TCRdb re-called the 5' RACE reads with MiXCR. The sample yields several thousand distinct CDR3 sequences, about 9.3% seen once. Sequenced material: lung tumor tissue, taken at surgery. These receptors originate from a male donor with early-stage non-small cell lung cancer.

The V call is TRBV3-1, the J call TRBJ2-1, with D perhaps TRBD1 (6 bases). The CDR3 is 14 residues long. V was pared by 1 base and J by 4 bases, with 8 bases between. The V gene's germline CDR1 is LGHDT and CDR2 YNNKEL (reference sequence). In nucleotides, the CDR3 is TGTGCCAGCAGCCAAGGACAGGAATACAATGAGCAGTTCTTC. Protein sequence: CASSQGQEYNEQFF.

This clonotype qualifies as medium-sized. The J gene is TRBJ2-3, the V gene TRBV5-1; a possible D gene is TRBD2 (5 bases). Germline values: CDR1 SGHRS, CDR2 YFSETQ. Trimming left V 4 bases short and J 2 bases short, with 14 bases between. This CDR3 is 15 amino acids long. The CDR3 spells CASSIGLVNTDTQYF. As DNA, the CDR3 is TGCGCCAGCAGCATAGGACTGGTTAACACAGATACGCAGTATTTT.

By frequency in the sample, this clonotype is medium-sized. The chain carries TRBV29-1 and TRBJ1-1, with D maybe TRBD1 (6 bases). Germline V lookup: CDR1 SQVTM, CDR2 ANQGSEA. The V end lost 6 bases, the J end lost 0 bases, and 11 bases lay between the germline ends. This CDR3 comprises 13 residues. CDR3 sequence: CSVLGQLNTEAFF. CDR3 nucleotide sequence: TGCAGCGTCCTCGGACAGCTGAACACTGAAGCTTTCTTT.

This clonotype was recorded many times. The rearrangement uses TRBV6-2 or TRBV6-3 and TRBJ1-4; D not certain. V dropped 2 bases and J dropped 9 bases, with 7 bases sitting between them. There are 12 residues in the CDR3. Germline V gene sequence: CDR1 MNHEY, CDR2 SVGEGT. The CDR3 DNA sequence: TGTGCCAGCAGTTACGAACGACAAAAACTGTTTTTT. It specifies CASSYERQKLFF.

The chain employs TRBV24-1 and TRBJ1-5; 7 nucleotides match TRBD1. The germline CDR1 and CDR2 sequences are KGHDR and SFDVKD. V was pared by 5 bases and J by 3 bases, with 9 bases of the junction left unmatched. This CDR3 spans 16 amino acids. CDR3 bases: TGTGCCACCAGTGGTGATACAGGGGCTATCAATCAGCCCCAGCATTTT. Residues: CATSGDTGAINQPQHF.

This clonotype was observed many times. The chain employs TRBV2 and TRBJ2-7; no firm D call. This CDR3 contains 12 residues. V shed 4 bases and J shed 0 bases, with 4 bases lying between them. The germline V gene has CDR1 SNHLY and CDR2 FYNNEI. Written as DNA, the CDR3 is TGTGCCAGCAGTGGGGACTCCTACGAGCAGTACTTC. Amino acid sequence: CASSGDSYEQYF.

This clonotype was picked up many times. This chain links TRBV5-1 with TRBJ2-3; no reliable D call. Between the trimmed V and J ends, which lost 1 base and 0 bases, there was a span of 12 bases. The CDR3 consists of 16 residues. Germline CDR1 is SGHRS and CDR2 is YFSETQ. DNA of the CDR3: TGCGCCAGCAGCTTGTCGGTAGTTTCTAGCACAGATACGCAGTATTTT. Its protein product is CASSLSVVSSTDTQYF. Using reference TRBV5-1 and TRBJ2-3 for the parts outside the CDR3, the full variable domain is KAGVTQTPRYLIKTRGQQVTLSCSPISGHRSVSWYQQTPGQGLQFLFEYFSETQRNKGNFPGRFSGRQFSNSRSEMNVSTLELGDSALYLCASSLSVVSSTDTQYFGPGTRLTVL.

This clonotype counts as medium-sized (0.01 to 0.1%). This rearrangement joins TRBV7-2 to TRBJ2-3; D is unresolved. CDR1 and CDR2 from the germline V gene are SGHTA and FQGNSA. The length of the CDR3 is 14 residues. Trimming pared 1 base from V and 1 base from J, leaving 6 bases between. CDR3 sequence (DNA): TGTGCCAGCAGCTTAGGTTACCGCACAGATACGCAGTATTTT. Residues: CASSLGYRTDTQYF.

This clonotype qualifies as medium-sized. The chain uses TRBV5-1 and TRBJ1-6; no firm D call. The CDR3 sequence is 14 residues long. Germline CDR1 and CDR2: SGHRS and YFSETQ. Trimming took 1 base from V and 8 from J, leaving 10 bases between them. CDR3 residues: CASSLTVFDSPLHF. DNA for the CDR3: TGCGCCAGCAGCTTGACAGTTTTCGATTCACCCCTCCACTTT. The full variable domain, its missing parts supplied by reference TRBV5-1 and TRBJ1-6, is KAGVTQTPRYLIKTRGQQVTLSCSPISGHRSVSWYQQTPGQGLQFLFEYFSETQRNKGNFPGRFSGRQFSNSRSEMNVSTLELGDSALYLCASSLTVFDSPLHFGNGTRLTVT.

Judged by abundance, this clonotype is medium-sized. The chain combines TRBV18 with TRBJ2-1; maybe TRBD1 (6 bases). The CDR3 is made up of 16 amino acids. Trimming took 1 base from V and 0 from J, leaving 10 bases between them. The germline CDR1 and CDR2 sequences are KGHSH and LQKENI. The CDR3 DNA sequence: TGTGCCAGCTCACCACGGGGGCGGAGCTCCTACAATGAGCAGTTCTTC. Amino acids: CASSPRGRSSYNEQFF.

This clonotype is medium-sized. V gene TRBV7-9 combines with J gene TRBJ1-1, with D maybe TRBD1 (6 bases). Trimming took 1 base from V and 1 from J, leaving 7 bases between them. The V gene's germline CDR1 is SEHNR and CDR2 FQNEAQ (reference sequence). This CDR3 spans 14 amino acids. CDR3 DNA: TGTGCCAGCAGCTTAGGACAGGCGAACACTGAAGCTTTCTTT. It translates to CASSLGQANTEAFF.

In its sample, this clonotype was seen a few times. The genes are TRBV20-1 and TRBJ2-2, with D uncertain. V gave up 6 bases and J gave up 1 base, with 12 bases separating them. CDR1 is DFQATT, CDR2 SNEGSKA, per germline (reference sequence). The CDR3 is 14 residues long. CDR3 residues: CSAMGKLNTGELFF. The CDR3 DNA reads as TGCAGTGCCATGGGAAAGTTGAACACCGGGGAGCTGTTTTTT.

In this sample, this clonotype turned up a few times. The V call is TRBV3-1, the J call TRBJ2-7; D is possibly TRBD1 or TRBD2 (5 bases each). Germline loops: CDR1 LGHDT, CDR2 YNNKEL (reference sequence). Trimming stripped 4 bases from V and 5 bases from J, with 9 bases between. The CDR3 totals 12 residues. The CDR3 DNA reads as TGTGCCAGCAGCCGAGGGGTAAACGAGCAGTACTTC. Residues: CASSRGVNEQYF.

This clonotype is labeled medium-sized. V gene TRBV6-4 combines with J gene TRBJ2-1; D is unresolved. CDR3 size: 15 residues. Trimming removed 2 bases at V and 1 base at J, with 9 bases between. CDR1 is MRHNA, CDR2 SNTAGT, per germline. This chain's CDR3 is CASSDRAESYNEQFF. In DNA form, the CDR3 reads TGTGCCAGCAGTGACCGGGCTGAGTCCTACAATGAGCAGTTCTTC.

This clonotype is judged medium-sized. The CDR3 is CSAARLRDATYEQYF. The DNA for the CDR3 is TGCAGTGCTGCCCGCCTCCGGGACGCCACCTACGAGCAGTACTTC. The chain couples TRBV20-1 to TRBJ2-7; the D call may be TRBD1 or TRBD2 (5 bases each). Germline assignment: CDR1 DFQATT and CDR2 SNEGSKA (reference sequence). V dropped 5 bases and J dropped 2 bases, with 19 bases sitting between them. CDR3 length equals 15 residues.

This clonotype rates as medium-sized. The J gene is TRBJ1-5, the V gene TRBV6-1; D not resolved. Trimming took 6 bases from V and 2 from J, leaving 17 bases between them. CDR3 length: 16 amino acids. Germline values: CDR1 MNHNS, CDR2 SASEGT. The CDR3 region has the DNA TGTGCCAGCAGCGTCTATGGGGTGCGGGGCAATCAGCCCCAGCATTTT. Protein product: CASSVYGVRGNQPQHF.

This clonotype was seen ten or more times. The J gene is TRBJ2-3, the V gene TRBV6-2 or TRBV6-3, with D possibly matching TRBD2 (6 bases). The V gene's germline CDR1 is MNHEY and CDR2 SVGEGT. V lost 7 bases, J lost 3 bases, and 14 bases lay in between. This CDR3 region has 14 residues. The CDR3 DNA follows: TGTGCCAGCAATAGGAGGGCAGGGACAGATACGCAGTATTTT. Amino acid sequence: CASNRRAGTDTQYF.

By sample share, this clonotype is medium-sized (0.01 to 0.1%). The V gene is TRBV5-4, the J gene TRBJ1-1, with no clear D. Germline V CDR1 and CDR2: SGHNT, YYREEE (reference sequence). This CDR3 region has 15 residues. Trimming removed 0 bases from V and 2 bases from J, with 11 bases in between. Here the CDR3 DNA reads TGTGCCAGCAGCTTGGGCGGACGGGGAAACACTGAAGCTTTCTTT. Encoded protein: CASSLGGRGNTEAFF.

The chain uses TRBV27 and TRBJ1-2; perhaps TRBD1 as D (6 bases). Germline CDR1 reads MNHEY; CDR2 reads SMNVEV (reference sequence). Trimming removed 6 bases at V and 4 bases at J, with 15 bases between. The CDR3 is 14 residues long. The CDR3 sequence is CASRPAGTTYGYTF. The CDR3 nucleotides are TGTGCCAGCAGACCTGCCGGGACAACCTATGGCTACACCTTC.

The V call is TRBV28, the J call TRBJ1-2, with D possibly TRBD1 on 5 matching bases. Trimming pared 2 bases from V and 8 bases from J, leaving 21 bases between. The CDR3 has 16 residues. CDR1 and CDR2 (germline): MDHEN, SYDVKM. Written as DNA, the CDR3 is TGTGCCAGCAGTTTAGGGGGATCCGCCAGGTCGGGCGGCTACACCTTC. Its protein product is CASSLGGSARSGGYTF.

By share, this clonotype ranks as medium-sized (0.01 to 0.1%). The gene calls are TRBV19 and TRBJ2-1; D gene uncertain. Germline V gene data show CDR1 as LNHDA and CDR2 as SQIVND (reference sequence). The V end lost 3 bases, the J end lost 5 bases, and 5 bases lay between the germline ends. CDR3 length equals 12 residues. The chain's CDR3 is CASSMTNNEQFF. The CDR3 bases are TGTGCCAGTAGTATGACGAACAATGAGCAGTTCTTC. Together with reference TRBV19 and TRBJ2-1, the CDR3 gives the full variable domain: DGGITQSPKYLFRKEGQNVTLSCEQNLNHDAMYWYRQDPGQGLRLIYYSQIVNDFQKGDIAEGYSVSREKKESFPLTVTSAQKNPTAFYLCASSMTNNEQFFGPGTRLTVL.

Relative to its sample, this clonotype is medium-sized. CDR3: CASSLAFVGGQRSVPLHF. The CDR3 coding sequence is TGTGCCAGCAGCTTAGCATTCGTAGGGGGACAGAGATCAGTGCCCCTCCACTTT. The chain has TRBV7-2 and TRBJ1-6, with 7 nucleotides matching TRBD1. The CDR3 runs to 18 residues. Per the germline V gene, CDR1 is SGHTA and CDR2 is FQGNSA. J gave up 13 bases and V 0 bases, and 18 bases lay outside the gene matches.

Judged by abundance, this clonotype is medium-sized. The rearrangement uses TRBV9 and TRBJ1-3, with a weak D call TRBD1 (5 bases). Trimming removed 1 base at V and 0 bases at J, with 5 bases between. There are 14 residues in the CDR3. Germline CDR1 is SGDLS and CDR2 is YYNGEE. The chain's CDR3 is CASSVTGSGNTIYF. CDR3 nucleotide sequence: TGTGCCAGCAGCGTAACAGGCTCTGGAAACACCATATATTTT.